This T cell receptor beta chain was profiled in a study of T cells in Graves' hyperthyroidism and ophthalmopathy. Study summary: Peripheral blood samples were taken at initial diagnosis, prior to any treatment.

As for this clonotype: Its antigen is unidentified.

RNA transcripts were the template for amplifying TCR beta CDR3 regions. HTBI primers drove first-round RT-PCR of the TCR CDR3. MiXCR, run by TCRdb on the multiplex PCR reads, gives a single entry per CDR3 protein. The sample records 700,000 or so distinct CDR3 sequences, about 15% being singletons. V lost 2 bases, J lost 1 base, and 11 bases lay in between. The V gene's germline CDR1 is MGHRA and CDR2 YSYEKL. CDR3 size: 15 residues. Study-level findings and limits: Patients with ophthalmopathy were separated from those with stable hyperthyroidism by a 13 V-J model.

Exclusion of a patient resulted from uncontrolled infection, other autoimmune disease, pregnancy or lactation. The TCR originated in a woman aged 45-65 years with Graves' ophthalmopathy. Sequencing input: blood. The V and J genes are TRBV4-1 and TRBJ1-1; tentative D call: TRBD1 (5 bases). The CDR3 reads CASSQREGRNTEAFF. As DNA, the CDR3 is TGCGCCAGCAGCCAAAGGGAGGGGCGGAACACTGAAGCTTTCTTT.